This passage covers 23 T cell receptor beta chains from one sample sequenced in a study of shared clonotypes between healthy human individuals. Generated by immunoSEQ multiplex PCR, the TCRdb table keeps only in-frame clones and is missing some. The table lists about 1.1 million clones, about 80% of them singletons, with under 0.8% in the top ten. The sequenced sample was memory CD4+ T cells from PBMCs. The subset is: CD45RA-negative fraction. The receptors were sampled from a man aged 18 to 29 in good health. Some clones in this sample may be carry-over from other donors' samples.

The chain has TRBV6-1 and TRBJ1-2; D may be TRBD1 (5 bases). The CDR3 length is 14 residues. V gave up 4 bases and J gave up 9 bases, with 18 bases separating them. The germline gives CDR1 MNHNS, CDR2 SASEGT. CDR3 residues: CASSGGGTYYSYTF. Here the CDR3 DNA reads TGTGCCAGCAGTGGGGGGGGGACCTATTATAGCTACACCTTC.

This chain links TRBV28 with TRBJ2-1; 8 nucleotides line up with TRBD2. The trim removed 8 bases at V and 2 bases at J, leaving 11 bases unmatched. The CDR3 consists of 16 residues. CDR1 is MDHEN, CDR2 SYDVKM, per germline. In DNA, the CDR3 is TGTGCCAGCTGGGGCGAGGGTAGCGGGACCTACAATGAGCAGTTCTTC. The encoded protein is CASWGEGSGTYNEQFF.

The CDR3 is CASSFLNRGYGYTF. CDR3 bases: TGTGCCAGCAGTTTCCTGAACAGGGGCTATGGCTACACCTTC. This chain uses TRBV28 with TRBJ1-2; 7 nucleotides line up with TRBD1. The V gene end was trimmed by 3 bases and the J gene end by 4 bases; junction bases not matched to a gene: 5. The CDR3 contains 14 residues. Germline CDR1 and CDR2: MDHEN and SYDVKM.

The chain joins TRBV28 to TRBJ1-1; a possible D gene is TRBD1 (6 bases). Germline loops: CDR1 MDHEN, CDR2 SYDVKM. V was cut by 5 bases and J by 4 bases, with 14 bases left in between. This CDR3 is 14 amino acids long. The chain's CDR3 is CASSSGGGATEAFF. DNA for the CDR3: TGTGCCAGCAGTAGCGGTGGGGGGGCCACTGAAGCTTTCTTT.

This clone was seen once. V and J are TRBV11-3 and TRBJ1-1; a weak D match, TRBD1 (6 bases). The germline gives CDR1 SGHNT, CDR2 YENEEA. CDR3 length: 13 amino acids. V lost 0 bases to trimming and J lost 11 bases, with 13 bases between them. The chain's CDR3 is CASSLDAGGEAFF. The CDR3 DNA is TGTGCCAGCAGCTTAGATGCCGGGGGCGAGGCTTTCTTT.

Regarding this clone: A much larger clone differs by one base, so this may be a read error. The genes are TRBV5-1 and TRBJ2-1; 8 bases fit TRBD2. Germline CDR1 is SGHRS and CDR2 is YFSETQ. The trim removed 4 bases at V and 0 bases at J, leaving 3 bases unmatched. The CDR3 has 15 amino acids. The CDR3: CASSRREGSYNEQFF. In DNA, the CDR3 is TGCGCCAGCAGCCGCCGGGAGGGCTCCTACAATGAGCAGTTCTTC.

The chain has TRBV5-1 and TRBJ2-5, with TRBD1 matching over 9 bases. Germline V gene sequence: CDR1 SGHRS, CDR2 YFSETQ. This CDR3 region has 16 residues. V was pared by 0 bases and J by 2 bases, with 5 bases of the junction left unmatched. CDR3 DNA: TGCGCCAGCAGCTTGGCAGACAGGGGGACTCAAGAGACCCAGTACTTC. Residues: CASSLADRGTQETQYF.

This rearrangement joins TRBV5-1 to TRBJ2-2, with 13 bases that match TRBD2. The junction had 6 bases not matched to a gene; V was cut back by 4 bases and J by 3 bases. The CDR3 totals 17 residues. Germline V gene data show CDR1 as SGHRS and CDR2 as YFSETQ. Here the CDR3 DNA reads TGCGCCAGCAGCCCGAATGGACTAGCGGGAGACACCGGGGAGCTGTTTTTT. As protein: CASSPNGLAGDTGELFF.

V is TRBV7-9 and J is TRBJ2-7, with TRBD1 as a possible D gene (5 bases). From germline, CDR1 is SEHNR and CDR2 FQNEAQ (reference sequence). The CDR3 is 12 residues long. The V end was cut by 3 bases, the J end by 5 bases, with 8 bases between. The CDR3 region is CASSFKGDEQYF. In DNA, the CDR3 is TGTGCCAGCAGCTTCAAAGGGGACGAGCAGTACTTC. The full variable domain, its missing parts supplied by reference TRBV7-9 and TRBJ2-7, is DTGVSQNPRHKITKRGQNVTFRCDPISEHNRLYWYRQTLGQGPEFLTYFQNEAQLEKSRLLSDRFSAERPKGSFSTLEIQRTEQGDSAMYLCASSFKGDEQYFGPGTRLTVT.

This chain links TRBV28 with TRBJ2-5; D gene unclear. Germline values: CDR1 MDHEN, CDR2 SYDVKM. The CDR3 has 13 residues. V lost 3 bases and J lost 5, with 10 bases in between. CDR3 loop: CASSFDPRETQYF. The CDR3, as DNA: TGTGCCAGCAGTTTCGACCCACGGGAGACCCAGTACTTC.

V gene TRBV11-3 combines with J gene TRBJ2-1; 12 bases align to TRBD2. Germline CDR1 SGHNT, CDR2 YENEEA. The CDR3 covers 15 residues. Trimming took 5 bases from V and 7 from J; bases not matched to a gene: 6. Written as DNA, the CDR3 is TGTGCCAGCAGCCCAAGGACTAGCGGGATGAATGAGCAGTTCTTC. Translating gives CASSPRTSGMNEQFF.

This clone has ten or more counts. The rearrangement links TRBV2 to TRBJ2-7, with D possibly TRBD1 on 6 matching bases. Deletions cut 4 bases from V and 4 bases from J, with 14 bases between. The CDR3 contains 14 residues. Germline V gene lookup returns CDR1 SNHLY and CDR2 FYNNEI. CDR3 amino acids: CASSVQGDLYEQYF. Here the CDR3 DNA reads TGTGCCAGCAGTGTACAGGGAGACTTATACGAGCAGTACTTC.

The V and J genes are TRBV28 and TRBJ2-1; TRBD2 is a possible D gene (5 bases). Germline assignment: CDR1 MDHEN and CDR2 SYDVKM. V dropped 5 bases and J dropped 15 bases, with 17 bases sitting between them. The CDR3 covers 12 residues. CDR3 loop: CASSPGVWSGFF. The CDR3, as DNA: TGTGCCAGCAGTCCCGGGGTCTGGAGTGGGTTCTTC.

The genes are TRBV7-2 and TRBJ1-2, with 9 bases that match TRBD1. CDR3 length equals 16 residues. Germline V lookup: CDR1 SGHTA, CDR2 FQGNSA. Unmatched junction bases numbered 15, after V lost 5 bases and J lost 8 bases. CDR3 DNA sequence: TGTGCCAGCAGCCCAACCCCACCACAGGGGGCAGGGGGCTACACCTTC. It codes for CASSPTPPQGAGGYTF.

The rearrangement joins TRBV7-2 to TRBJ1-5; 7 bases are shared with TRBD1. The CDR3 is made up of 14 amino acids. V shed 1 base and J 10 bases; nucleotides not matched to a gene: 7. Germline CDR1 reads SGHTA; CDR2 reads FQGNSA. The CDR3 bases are TGTGCCAGCAGCTTAGAAACAGGGGTCGGCCCCCAGCATTTT. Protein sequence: CASSLETGVGPQHF. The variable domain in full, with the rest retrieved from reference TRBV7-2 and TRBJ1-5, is GAGVSQSPSNKVTEKGKDVELRCDPISGHTALYWYRQSLGQGLEFLIYFQGNSAPDKSGLPSDRFSAERTGGSVSTLTIQRTQQEDSAVYLCASSLETGVGPQHFGDGTRLSIL.

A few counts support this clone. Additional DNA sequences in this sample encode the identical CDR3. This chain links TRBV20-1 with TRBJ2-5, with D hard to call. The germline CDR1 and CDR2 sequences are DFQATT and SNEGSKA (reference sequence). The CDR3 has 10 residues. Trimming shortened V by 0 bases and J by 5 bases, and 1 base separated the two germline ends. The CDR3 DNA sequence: TGCAGTGCTAGAGAGGAGACCCAGTACTTC. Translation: CSAREETQYF.

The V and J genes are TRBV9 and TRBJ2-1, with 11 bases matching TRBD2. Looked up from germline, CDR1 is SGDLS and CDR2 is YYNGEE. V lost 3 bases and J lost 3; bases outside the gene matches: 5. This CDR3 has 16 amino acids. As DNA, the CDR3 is TGTGCCAGCAGCGCAGGGGGACTAGCGGTCTACAATGAGCAGTTCTTC. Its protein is CASSAGGLAVYNEQFF.

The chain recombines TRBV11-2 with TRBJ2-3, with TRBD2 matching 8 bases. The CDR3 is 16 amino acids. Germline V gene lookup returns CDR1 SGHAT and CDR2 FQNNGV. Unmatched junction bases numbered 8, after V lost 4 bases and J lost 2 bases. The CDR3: CASSSTLADLTDTQYF. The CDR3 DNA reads TGTGCCAGCAGCTCCACACTAGCGGACCTCACAGATACGCAGTATTTT.

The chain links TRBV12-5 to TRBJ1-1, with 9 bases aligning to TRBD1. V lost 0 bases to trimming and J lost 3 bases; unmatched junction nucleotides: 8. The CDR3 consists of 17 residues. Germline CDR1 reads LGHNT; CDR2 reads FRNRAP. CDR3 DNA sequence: TGTGCTAGTGGTTTGGTAAGAGTCAGACAGGGGGACACTGAAGCTTTCTTT. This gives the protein CASGLVRVRQGDTEAFF.

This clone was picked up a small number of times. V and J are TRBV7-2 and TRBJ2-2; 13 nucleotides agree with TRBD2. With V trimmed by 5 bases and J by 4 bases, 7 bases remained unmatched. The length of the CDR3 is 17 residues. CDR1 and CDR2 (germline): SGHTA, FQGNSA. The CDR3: CASSPRGLAGATGELFF. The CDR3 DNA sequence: TGTGCCAGCAGCCCGAGAGGACTAGCGGGAGCCACCGGGGAGCTGTTTTTT.

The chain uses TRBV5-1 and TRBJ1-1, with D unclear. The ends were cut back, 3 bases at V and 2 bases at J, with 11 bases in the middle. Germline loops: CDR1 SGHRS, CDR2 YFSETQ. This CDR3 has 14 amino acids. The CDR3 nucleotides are TGCGCCAGCAGCTCCTCGGGGTTCAACACTGAAGCTTTCTTT. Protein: CASSSSGFNTEAFF.

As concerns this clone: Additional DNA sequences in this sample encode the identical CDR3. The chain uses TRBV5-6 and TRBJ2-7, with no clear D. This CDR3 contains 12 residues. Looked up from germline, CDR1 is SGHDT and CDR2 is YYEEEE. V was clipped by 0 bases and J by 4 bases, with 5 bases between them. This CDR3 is CASSLGGYEQYF. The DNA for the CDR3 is TGTGCCAGCAGCTTGGGAGGTTACGAGCAGTACTTC.

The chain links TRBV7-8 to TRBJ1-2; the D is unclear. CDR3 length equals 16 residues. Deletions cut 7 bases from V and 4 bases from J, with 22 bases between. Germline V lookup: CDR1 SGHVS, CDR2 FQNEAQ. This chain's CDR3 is CASIRHVGDTGYGYTF. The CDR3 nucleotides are TGTGCCAGCATCAGACACGTCGGGGATACGGGCTATGGCTACACCTTC.